The T cell receptor beta chain described here comes from a study of blood T cells in healthy people across ages. With a J-beta primer mix and a sample-barcoded 5' primer, a second PCR ran about 7 to 11 cycles. TCRdb reanalysed the 5' RACE reads using MiXCR and keeps one entry per CDR3 protein. The sample lists over a million distinct CDR3 sequences; 35% to 50% were seen once. Only one count was recorded for this clonotype. Germline CDR1 reads MNHEY; CDR2 reads SVGAGI. CDR3 length: 16 amino acids. The V segment lost 2 bases and the J segment 2 bases; nucleotides outside the gene matches: 5. The chain uses TRBV6-5 and TRBJ1-3, with 8 positions matching TRBD1. This TCR came from a woman aged 55-70 years in good health. Input material: blood. The CDR3 protein is CASSYGQGAAGNTIYF. In DNA, the CDR3 is TGTGCCAGCAGTTACGGGCAGGGGGCCGCTGGAAACACCATATATTTT.